The entry below describes one TCR beta chain. Its antigen remains unknown. The junction had 9 bases not matched to a gene; V was cut back by 6 bases and J by 7 bases. This CDR3 has 14 residues. Germline assignment: CDR1 MNHNS and CDR2 SASEGT. This sample is drawn from a study of T cells after yellow fever vaccination. Study in general: Those fractions that held only low numbers of cells were prepared using the SMART-Seq v4 Ultra Low Input RNA kit.

General study findings and limits: On re-exposure, the response was weaker but peaked faster, at day 5 versus 15. Post-booster samples contained most primary-vaccination clones (about 96% CD4, roughly 88% CD8).

As TCR cDNA was made by 5'RACE template switching, a universal primer site and UMIs were added. TCRdb called the 5' RACE reads again in MiXCR, with one record for every CDR3 protein. The data hold 450,000 to 600,000 distinct CDR3 sequences, with around a sixth observed a single time. The genes are TRBV6-1 and TRBJ1-5, with TRBD1 matching 7 bases. This specimen was PBMCs, taken less than 6 days after the first yellow fever vaccination. This sequence originates from a man aged 18 to 35 who received the YFV17D yellow fever vaccine. The CDR3 region has the DNA TGTGCCAGCAGCCTTGACAGGGATGACCAGCCCCAGCATTTT. Amino acids: CASSLDRDDQPQHF.